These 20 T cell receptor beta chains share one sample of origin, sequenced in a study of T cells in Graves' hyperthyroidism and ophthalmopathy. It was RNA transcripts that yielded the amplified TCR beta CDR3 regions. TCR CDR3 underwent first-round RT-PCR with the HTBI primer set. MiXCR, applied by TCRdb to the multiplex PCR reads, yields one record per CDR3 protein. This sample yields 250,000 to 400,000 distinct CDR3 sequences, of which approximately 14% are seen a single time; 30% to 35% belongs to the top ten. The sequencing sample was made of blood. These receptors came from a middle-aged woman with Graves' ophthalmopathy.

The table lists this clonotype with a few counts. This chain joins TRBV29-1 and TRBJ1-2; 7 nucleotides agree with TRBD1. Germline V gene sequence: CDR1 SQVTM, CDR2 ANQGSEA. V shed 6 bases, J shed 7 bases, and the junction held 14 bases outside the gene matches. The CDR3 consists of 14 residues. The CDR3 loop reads CSVVPARGQAGYTF. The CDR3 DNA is TGCAGCGTGGTTCCCGCTAGGGGGCAAGCTGGCTACACCTTC.

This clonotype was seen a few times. For the CDR3, the DNA is TGTGCCAGCAGCTTAGTGGGCCAGGGATGGGAAAAACTGTTTTTT. Translated, it gives CASSLVGQGWEKLFF. The rearrangement uses TRBV7-2 and TRBJ1-4, with D tentatively TRBD1 (5 bases). This CDR3 contains 15 residues. Deletions cut 1 base from V and 8 bases from J, with 14 bases between. The germline V gene has CDR1 SGHTA and CDR2 FQGNSA.

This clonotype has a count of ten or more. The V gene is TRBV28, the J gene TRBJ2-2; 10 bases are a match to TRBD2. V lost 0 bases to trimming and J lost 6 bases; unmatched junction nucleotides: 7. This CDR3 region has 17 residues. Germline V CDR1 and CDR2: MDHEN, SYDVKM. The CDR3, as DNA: TGTGCCAGCAGTTTATGGGATTTAGCGGGAGGCCCCGGGGAGCTGTTTTTT. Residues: CASSLWDLAGGPGELFF.

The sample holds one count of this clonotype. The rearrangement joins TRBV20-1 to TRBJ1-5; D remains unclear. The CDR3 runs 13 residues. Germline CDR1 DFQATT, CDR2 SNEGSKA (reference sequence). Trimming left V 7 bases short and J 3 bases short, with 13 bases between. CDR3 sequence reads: CSGARYNNQPQHF. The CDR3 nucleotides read TGCAGTGGGGCGCGGTATAACAATCAGCCCCAGCATTTT.

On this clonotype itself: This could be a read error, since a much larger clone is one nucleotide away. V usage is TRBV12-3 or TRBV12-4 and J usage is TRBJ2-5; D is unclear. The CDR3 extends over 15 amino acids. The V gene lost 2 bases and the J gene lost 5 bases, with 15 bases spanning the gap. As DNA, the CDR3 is TGTGCCAGCAGTTTATATAGTCGGATAGGTGAGACCCAGTACTTC. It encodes CASSLYSRIGETQYF.

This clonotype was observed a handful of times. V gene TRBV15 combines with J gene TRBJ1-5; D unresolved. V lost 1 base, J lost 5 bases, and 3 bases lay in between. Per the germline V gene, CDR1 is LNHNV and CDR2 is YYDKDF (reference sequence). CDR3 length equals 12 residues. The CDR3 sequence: CATSRGDQPQHF. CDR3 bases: TGTGCCACCAGCAGAGGTGATCAGCCCCAGCATTTT.

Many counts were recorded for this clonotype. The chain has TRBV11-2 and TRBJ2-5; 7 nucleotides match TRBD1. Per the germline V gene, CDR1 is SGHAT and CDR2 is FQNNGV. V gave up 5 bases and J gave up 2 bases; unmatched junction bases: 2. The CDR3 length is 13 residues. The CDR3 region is CASSRDRQETQYF. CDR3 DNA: TGTGCCAGCAGCCGGGACAGACAAGAGACCCAGTACTTC.

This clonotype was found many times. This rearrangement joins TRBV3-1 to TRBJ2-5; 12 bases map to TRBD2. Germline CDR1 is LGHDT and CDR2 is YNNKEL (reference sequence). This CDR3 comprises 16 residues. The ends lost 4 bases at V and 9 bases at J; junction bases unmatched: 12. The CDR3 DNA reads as TGTGCCAGCAGCCGAGCTTCCCGACTAGCGGGAGCGGCCCAGTACTTC. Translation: CASSRASRLAGAAQYF.

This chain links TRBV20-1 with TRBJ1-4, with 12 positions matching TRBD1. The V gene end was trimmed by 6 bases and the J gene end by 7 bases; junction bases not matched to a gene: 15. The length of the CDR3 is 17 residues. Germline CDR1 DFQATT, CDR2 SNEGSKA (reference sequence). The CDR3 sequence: CSAENRDRGREGEKLFF. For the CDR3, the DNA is TGCAGTGCGGAGAACCGGGACAGGGGGCGAGAGGGTGAAAAACTGTTTTTT.

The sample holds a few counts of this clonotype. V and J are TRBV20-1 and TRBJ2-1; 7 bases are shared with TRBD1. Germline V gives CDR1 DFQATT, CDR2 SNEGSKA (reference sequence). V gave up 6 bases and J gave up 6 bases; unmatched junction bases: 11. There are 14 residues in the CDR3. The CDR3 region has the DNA TGCAGTGCCTACAAAGTCCCAGGGGGCAATGAGCAGTTCTTC. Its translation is CSAYKVPGGNEQFF.

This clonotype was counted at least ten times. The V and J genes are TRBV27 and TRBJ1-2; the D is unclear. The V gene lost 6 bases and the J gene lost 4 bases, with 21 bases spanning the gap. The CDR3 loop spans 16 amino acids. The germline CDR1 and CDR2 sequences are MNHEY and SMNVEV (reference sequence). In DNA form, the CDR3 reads TGTGCCAGCAGCCCGGATGGTACGGGTTGGCCCTATGGCTACACCTTC. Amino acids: CASSPDGTGWPYGYTF.

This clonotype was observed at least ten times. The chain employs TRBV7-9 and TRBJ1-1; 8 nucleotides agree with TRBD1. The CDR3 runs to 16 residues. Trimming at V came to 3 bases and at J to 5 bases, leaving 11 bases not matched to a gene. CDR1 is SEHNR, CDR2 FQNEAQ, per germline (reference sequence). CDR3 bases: TGTGCCAGCAGCTTGGGCCGGACAGGGAGAGGTACTGAAGCTTTCTTT. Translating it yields CASSLGRTGRGTEAFF. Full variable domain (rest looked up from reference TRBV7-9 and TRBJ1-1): DTGVSQNPRHKITKRGQNVTFRCDPISEHNRLYWYRQTLGQGPEFLTYFQNEAQLEKSRLLSDRFSAERPKGSFSTLEIQRTEQGDSAMYLCASSLGRTGRGTEAFFGQGTRLTVV.

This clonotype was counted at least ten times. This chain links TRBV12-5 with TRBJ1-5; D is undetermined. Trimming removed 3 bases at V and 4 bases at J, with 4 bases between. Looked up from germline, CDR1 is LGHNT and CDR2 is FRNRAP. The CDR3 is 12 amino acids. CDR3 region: CASGFPNQPQHF. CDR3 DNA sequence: TGTGCTAGTGGTTTTCCTAATCAGCCCCAGCATTTT.

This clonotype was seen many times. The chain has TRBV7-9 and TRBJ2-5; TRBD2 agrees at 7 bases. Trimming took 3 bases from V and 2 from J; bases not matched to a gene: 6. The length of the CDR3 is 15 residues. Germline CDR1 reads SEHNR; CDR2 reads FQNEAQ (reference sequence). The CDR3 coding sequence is TGTGCCAGCAGCTTGGGGACTATATCACAAGAGACCCAGTACTTC. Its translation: CASSLGTISQETQYF.

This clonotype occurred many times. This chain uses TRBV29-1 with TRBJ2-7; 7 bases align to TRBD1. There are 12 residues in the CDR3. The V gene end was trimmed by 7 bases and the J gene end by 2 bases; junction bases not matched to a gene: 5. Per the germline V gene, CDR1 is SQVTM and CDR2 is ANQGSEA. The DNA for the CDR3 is TGCAGCGGGGGACAGACAACCTACGAGCAGTACTTC. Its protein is CSGGQTTYEQYF.

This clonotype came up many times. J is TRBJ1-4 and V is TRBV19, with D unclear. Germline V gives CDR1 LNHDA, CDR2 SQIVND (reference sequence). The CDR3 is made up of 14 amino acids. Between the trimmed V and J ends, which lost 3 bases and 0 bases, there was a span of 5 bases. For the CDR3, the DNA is TGTGCCAGTAGTATCCGAGCAACTAATGAAAAACTGTTTTTT. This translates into CASSIRATNEKLFF.

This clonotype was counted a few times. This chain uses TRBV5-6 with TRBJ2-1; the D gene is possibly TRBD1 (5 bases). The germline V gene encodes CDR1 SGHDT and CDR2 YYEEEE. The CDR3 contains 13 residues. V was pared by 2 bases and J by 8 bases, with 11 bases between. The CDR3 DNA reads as TGTGCCAGCAGCTTCCAGGGAATCGATGAGCAGTTCTTC. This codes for CASSFQGIDEQFF.

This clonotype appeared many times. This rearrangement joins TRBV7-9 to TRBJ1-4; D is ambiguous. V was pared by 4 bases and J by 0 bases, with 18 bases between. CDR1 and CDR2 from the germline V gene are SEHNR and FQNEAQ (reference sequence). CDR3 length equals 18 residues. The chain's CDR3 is CASSSQQSEWATNEKLFF. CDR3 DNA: TGTGCCAGCAGCTCACAACAATCCGAGTGGGCAACTAATGAAAAACTGTTTTTT.

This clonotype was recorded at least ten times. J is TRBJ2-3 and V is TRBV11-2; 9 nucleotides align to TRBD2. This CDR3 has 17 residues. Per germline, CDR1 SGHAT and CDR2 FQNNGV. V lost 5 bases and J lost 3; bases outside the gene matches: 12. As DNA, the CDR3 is TGTGCCAGCAGCCCTAGGGGGCGGGGGGGCCGGACAGATACGCAGTATTTT. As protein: CASSPRGRGGRTDTQYF.

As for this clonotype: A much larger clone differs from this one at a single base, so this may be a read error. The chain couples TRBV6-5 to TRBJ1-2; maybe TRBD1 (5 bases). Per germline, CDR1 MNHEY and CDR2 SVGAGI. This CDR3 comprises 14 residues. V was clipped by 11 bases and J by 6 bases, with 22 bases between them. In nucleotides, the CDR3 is TGTGCCGGCGGTTCCGGGGGATATACGGATGGCTACACCTTC. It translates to CAGGSGGYTDGYTF.